The rows below give T cell receptor beta chains drawn from one sample of a study of blood T cell repertoires in COVID-19. Measured with immunoSEQ multiplex PCR; TCRdb has only the in-frame clones, and not every one. The sample contains approximately 300,000 clones, about nine tenths of which appear only once. Source material: PBMCs or T cells enriched from blood (not recorded which). These receptors all stem from a woman under 30 who had recovered from COVID-19. The CDR3 runs from the conserved cysteine through the conserved F or W. A D gene is named only where the DNA matches it firmly. Where a row states a size, it is once, few, many or the class of an expanded clone; other rows omit it.

j_gene: TRBJ2-3
d_gene: TRBD2
abundance: -
v_gene: TRBV24-1
CDR3nt: TGTGTCACCAGTGACTCCAGCGGGAGCGGAGATACGCAGTATTTT
CDR3aa: CVTSDSSGSGDTQYF

j_gene: TRBJ1-3
d_gene: TRBD1
abundance: -
v_gene: TRBV13
CDR3nt: TGTGCCAGCAGCTGGCGGACAGGGGCTGGAAACACCATATATTTT
CDR3aa: CASSWRTGAGNTIYF

j_gene: TRBJ1-2
d_gene: -
abundance: -
v_gene: TRBV25-1
CDR3nt: TGTGCCAGCTCCACAGGGCTAAGCTACACCTTC
CDR3aa: CASSTGLSYTF

j_gene: TRBJ2-5
d_gene: TRBD2
abundance: -
v_gene: TRBV12-3/TRBV12-4
CDR3nt: TGTGCCAGCGCGCCTAGCGGGCAAGAGACCCAGTACTTC
CDR3aa: CASAPSGQETQYF

j_gene: TRBJ2-3
d_gene: -
abundance: -
v_gene: TRBV5-4
CDR3nt: TGTGCCAGCAGCTCCAGGACAGAAGGAGATACGCAGTATTTT
CDR3aa: CASSSRTEGDTQYF

j_gene: TRBJ1-5
d_gene: -
abundance: few
v_gene: TRBV4-1
CDR3nt: TGCGCCAGCAGCCTTGACCCAGGTTATAGCAATCAGCCCCAGCATTTT
CDR3aa: CASSLDPGYSNQPQHF

j_gene: TRBJ2-4
d_gene: -
abundance: -
v_gene: TRBV4-1
CDR3nt: TGCGCCAGCAGCCAAGATACAGTGGGAGGTCGGTACTTC
CDR3aa: CASSQDTVGGRYF

j_gene: TRBJ2-7
d_gene: -
abundance: -
v_gene: TRBV5-1
CDR3nt: TGCGCCAGCAGCGTCTTCGGGGAAGCCTACGAGCAGTACTTC
CDR3aa: CASSVFGEAYEQYF

j_gene: TRBJ1-4
d_gene: -
abundance: -
v_gene: TRBV28
CDR3nt: TGTGCCAGCCGAGAGGGGGGGTTAGGTGAAAAACTGTTTTTT
CDR3aa: CASREGGLGEKLFF

j_gene: TRBJ2-3
d_gene: TRBD1
abundance: -
v_gene: TRBV20-1
CDR3nt: TGCAGTGCTAGTGGGACAGGGGGTTCGGCAGATACGCAGTATTTT
CDR3aa: CSASGTGGSADTQYF

j_gene: TRBJ2-7
d_gene: -
abundance: -
v_gene: TRBV5-1
CDR3nt: TGCGCCAGCAGCTTGGTCCCGAGACTAGTGAGCTTC
CDR3aa: CASSLVPRLVSF

j_gene: TRBJ1-1
d_gene: TRBD1
abundance: -
v_gene: TRBV5-1
CDR3nt: TGCGCCAGCAGCCTGAGCCGGACAGGGGCGCCTGCTTTCTTT
CDR3aa: CASSLSRTGAPAFF

j_gene: TRBJ1-1
d_gene: -
abundance: few
v_gene: TRBV11-1
CDR3nt: TGTGCCAGCAGCTTAGGCAGGGGTGCCAACGAAGCTTTCTTT
CDR3aa: CASSLGRGANEAFF

j_gene: TRBJ1-2
d_gene: -
abundance: -
v_gene: TRBV3-1/TRBV3-2
CDR3nt: TGTGCCAGCAGTCTACAGGGAGTCGATGGCTACACCTTC
CDR3aa: CASSLQGVDGYTF

j_gene: TRBJ2-7
d_gene: -
abundance: -
v_gene: TRBV13
CDR3nt: TGTGCCAGCACCAGGCGGGGAGGGGGCGAGCAGTACTTC
CDR3aa: CASTRRGGGEQYF

j_gene: TRBJ1-2
d_gene: -
abundance: few
v_gene: TRBV5-5
CDR3nt: TGTGCCAGCAGCTTGGGGACATTTTCCTATGGCTACACCTTC
CDR3aa: CASSLGTFSYGYTF

j_gene: TRBJ1-1
d_gene: -
abundance: few
v_gene: TRBV7-6
CDR3nt: TGTGCCAGCAGCCCCAGAGAGGGAATGAACACTGAAGCTTTCTTT
CDR3aa: CASSPREGMNTEAFF

j_gene: TRBJ2-1
d_gene: -
abundance: once
v_gene: TRBV27
CDR3nt: TGTGCCAGCAGTTTATCGAAAGAGAGTGAGCAGTTCTTC
CDR3aa: CASSLSKESEQFF

j_gene: TRBJ2-7
d_gene: TRBD2
abundance: once
v_gene: TRBV6-1
CDR3nt: TGTGCCAGCAGTGAAGCCCGAACTAGCGTCTTCTCCTTAAGCTCCTACGAGCAGTACTTC
CDR3aa: CASSEARTSVFSLSSYEQYF

j_gene: TRBJ2-3
d_gene: TRBD1
abundance: -
v_gene: TRBV11-2
CDR3nt: TGTGCCAGCAGCTGGGGGACAGTGAACACAGATACGCAGTATTTT
CDR3aa: CASSWGTVNTDTQYF

j_gene: TRBJ2-5
d_gene: TRBD1
abundance: -
v_gene: TRBV3-1/TRBV3-2
CDR3nt: TGTGCCAGCACCGGACAGGGAGTGAGGGAGACCCAGTACTTC
CDR3aa: CASTGQGVRETQYF

j_gene: TRBJ1-1
d_gene: -
abundance: -
v_gene: TRBV11-3
CDR3nt: TGTGCCAGCAGTTTGACGGAGGGTGAAGCTTTCTTT
CDR3aa: CASSLTEGEAFF

j_gene: TRBJ2-1
d_gene: TRBD2
abundance: -
v_gene: TRBV7-6
CDR3nt: TGTGCCAGCAGCACCTTAATAGCGGGGGCCGGGGATGAGCAGTTCTTC
CDR3aa: CASSTLIAGAGDEQFF

j_gene: TRBJ2-1
d_gene: -
abundance: -
v_gene: TRBV19
CDR3nt: TGTGCCAGTAGTATAGTCGACGGAGTCTCCTACAATGAGCAGTTCTTC
CDR3aa: CASSIVDGVSYNEQFF

j_gene: TRBJ2-5
d_gene: -
abundance: once
v_gene: TRBV29-1
CDR3nt: TGCAGCGTTGGGTCGGGGAAAGAGACCCAGTACTTC
CDR3aa: CSVGSGKETQYF

j_gene: TRBJ2-3
d_gene: TRBD1
abundance: -
v_gene: TRBV5-1
CDR3nt: TGCGCCAGCAGCTTGGGAGTCCCGGGGACAGGAGGGGTCACAGATACGCAGTATTTT
CDR3aa: CASSLGVPGTGGVTDTQYF

j_gene: TRBJ1-5
d_gene: -
abundance: once
v_gene: TRBV6-1
CDR3nt: TGTGCCAGCAGTGCCGGGAGGGGGGGTGGCAATCAGCCCCAGCATTTT
CDR3aa: CASSAGRGGGNQPQHF

j_gene: TRBJ1-1
d_gene: -
abundance: -
v_gene: TRBV5-6
CDR3nt: TGTGCCAGCAGCTTGCAACAGCCGGCCTACACTGAAGCTTTCTTT
CDR3aa: CASSLQQPAYTEAFF

j_gene: TRBJ2-7
d_gene: TRBD2
abundance: -
v_gene: TRBV14
CDR3nt: TGTGCCAGCAGCCCAAGGGTTAGCGGGGGGGATCCCTACGAGCAGTACTTC
CDR3aa: CASSPRVSGGDPYEQYF

j_gene: TRBJ2-2
d_gene: -
abundance: -
v_gene: TRBV7-9
CDR3nt: TGTGCCAGCAGCTTAGAGGTGGGAGTGGGAACCGGGGAGCTGTTTTTT
CDR3aa: CASSLEVGVGTGELFF

j_gene: TRBJ2-3
d_gene: TRBD1
abundance: -
v_gene: TRBV24-1
CDR3nt: TGTGCCACCAGTCACAGGGGGCAGGTAGATACGCAGTATTTT
CDR3aa: CATSHRGQVDTQYF

j_gene: TRBJ1-1
d_gene: -
abundance: once
v_gene: TRBV30
CDR3nt: TGTGCCTGGAGAGGGGCTGAAGCTTTCTTT
CDR3aa: CAWRGAEAFF

j_gene: TRBJ1-2
d_gene: -
abundance: -
v_gene: TRBV27
CDR3nt: TGTGCCAGCAGTTACGCACAGAGTTCCTATGGCTACACCTTC
CDR3aa: CASSYAQSSYGYTF

j_gene: TRBJ2-1
d_gene: TRBD2
abundance: many
v_gene: TRBV7-9
CDR3nt: TGTGCCAGCCGGCTGGGGGGGAACTCCTACAATGAGCAGTTCTTC
CDR3aa: CASRLGGNSYNEQFF

j_gene: TRBJ1-5
d_gene: -
abundance: -
v_gene: TRBV11-2
CDR3nt: TGTGCCAGCAGCTTAGGGGGCACCAATAGCAATCAGCCCCAGCATTTT
CDR3aa: CASSLGGTNSNQPQHF

j_gene: TRBJ2-1
d_gene: -
abundance: -
v_gene: TRBV18
CDR3nt: TGTGCCAGCTCACCACCAAAAGGAGCGAGACGCCACAATGAGCAGTTCTTC
CDR3aa: CASSPPKGARRHNEQFF

j_gene: TRBJ2-7
d_gene: -
abundance: -
v_gene: TRBV27
CDR3nt: TGTGCCAGCAGTTTATACTGGACAGACCATGCCTACGAGCAGTACTTC
CDR3aa: CASSLYWTDHAYEQYF

j_gene: TRBJ1-2
d_gene: TRBD1
abundance: -
v_gene: TRBV2
CDR3nt: TGTGCCAGCAGTGAAACAGGGGGAGGCTATGGCTACACCTTC
CDR3aa: CASSETGGGYGYTF

j_gene: TRBJ2-3
d_gene: -
abundance: once
v_gene: TRBV6-5
CDR3nt: TGTGCCAGCAGTTCCTTGGAGGTGAGCACAGATACGCAGTATTTT
CDR3aa: CASSSLEVSTDTQYF

j_gene: TRBJ1-2
d_gene: TRBD1
abundance: -
v_gene: TRBV19
CDR3nt: TGTGCCAGTAGTACTAGGGACAGCGTCCATAACTATGGCTACACCTTC
CDR3aa: CASSTRDSVHNYGYTF

j_gene: TRBJ2-1
d_gene: TRBD2
abundance: -
v_gene: TRBV3-1/TRBV3-2
CDR3nt: TGTGCCAGTGGAAAACTAGCGGGGGGGAACTCCTACAATGAGCAGTTCTTC
CDR3aa: CASGKLAGGNSYNEQFF

j_gene: TRBJ2-3
d_gene: TRBD1
abundance: -
v_gene: TRBV6-5
CDR3nt: TGTGCCAGCAGTTCCCTCGACAGGGTCACCACAGATACGCAGTATTTT
CDR3aa: CASSSLDRVTTDTQYF

j_gene: TRBJ1-2
d_gene: -
abundance: -
v_gene: TRBV4-2
CDR3nt: TGTGCCAGCAGCCAGGACACGGACAGATTAAACTATGGCTACACCTTC
CDR3aa: CASSQDTDRLNYGYTF

j_gene: TRBJ2-5
d_gene: -
abundance: few
v_gene: TRBV18
CDR3nt: TGTGCCAGCTCACCACCCCACGGAGAAGAGACCCAGTACTTC
CDR3aa: CASSPPHGEETQYF

j_gene: TRBJ2-3
d_gene: -
abundance: -
v_gene: TRBV28
CDR3nt: TGTGCCAGCAGTCCACAAGCAGATACGCAGTATTTT
CDR3aa: CASSPQADTQYF